In this sample, the clone carrying this T cell receptor (beta chain) turned up a few times. Its antigen remains unidentified. The data are from a study of beta chain features in type 1 diabetes. The isolated RNA, all of it, was reverse transcribed, so expressed TCRB transcripts were what got sequenced. Approximately 3.5 million reads per sample on average were obtained from naive, central memory and regulatory T cell samples. Generated by immunoSEQ multiplex PCR, the TCRdb table keeps only in-frame clones and is missing some. The sample contains roughly 150,000 clones, approximately 8.4% of which appear only once. The V gene end was trimmed by 1 base and the J gene end by 2 bases; junction bases not matched to a gene: 5. CDR3 length: 15 amino acids. Germline V gene sequence: CDR1 SGHRS, CDR2 YFSETQ. Whole-study findings and limits: When Type 1 diabetes patients were examined, their TCRB CDR3s proved moderately but significantly shorter in all four CD4+ subsets. The naive, central memory and Treg TCRB repertoires looked more alike in patients than they did in healthy donors. Resolution of whether HLA type affects TCRB rearrangement was not achieved here.

One heparinised draw, averaging about 116 mL, was taken per donor. The source is a man between 18 and 35 years old with type 1 diabetes. Material for sequencing was central memory CD4+ T cells from blood. V usage is TRBV5-1 and J usage is TRBJ2-5; the match to TRBD1 covers 7 bases. In DNA form, the CDR3 reads TGCGCCAGCAGCTTGCAAGGGGGCGGACAAGAGACCCAGTACTTC. Translated: CASSLQGGGQETQYF. Full variable domain (rest looked up from reference TRBV5-1 and TRBJ2-5): KAGVTQTPRYLIKTRGQQVTLSCSPISGHRSVSWYQQTPGQGLQFLFEYFSETQRNKGNFPGRFSGRQFSNSRSEMNVSTLELGDSALYLCASSLQGGGQETQYFGPGTRLLVL.